This T cell receptor (beta chain) was captured in a study of blood T cell repertoires in COVID-19. Looking at the study overall: COVID-19 samples, acute and convalescent, were from the United States, Italy and Spain. In each case, the material was cDNA or gDNA derived from T cells, B-cell-depleted T cells, or PBMCs.

Trimming removed 7 bases at V and 6 bases at J, with 13 bases between. The V gene's germline CDR1 is GTSNPN and CDR2 SVGIG (reference sequence). The CDR3 runs to 13 residues. This clone was detected once. Enrolled through a virtual design, the participants were between roughly 18 and 100 years of age and came from 24 US areas. Participant-reported clinical history was the basis for cohort assignment. Some clones are missing from TCRdb's copy, which holds only in-frame ones; the method was immunoSEQ multiplex PCR. The table shows around 300,000 clones, with approximately 89% occurring only once. Sequenced: PBMCs or T cells enriched from blood (not recorded which). The receptor's source is a woman aged 60 to 75 who had recovered from COVID-19. The chain has TRBV30 and TRBJ1-6, with D hard to call. The CDR3 DNA follows: TGTGCCTATCTTAGCAACGGTAATTCACCCCTCCACTTT. Its protein product is CAYLSNGNSPLHF.